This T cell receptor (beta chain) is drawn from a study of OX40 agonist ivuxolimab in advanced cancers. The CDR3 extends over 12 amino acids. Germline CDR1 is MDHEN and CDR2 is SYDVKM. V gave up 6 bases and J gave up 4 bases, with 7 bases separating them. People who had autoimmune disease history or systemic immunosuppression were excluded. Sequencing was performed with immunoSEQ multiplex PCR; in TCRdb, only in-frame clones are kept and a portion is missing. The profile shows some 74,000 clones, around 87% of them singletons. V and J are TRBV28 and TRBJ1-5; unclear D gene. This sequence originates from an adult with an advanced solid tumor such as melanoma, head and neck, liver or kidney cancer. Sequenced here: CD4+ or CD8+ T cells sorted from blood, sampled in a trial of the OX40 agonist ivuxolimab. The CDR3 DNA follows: TGTGCCAGCAGCCCGTGGAATCAGCCCCAGCATTTT. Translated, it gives CASSPWNQPQHF.